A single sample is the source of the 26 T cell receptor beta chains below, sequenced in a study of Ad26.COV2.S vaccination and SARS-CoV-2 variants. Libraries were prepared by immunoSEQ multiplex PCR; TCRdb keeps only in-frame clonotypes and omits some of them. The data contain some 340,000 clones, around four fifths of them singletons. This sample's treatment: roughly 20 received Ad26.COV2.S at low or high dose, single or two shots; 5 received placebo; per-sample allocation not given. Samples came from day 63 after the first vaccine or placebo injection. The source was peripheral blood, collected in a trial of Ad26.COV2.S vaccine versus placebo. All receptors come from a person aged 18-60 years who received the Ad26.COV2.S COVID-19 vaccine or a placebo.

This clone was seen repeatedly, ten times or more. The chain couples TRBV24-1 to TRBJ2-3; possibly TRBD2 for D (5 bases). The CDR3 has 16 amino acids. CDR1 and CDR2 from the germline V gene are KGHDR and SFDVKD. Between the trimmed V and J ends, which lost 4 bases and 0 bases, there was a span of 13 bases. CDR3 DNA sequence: TGTGCCACCAGTGACACCAACGGAGGCAGCACAGATACGCAGTATTTT. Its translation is CATSDTNGGSTDTQYF.

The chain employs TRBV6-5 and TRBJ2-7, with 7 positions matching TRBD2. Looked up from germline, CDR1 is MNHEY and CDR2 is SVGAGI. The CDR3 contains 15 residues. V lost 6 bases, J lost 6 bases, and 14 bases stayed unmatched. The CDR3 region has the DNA TGTGCCAGCAGCCAATCCGGGACCCCGGGAGGCGAGCAGTACTTC. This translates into CASSQSGTPGGEQYF.

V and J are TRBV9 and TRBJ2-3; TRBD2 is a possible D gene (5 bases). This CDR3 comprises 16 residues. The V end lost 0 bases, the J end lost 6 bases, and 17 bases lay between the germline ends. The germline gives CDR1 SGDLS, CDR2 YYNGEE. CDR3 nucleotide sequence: TGTGCCAGCAGCGTAGAAGCCCAGCGGTCGGGGGATACGCAGTATTTT. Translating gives CASSVEAQRSGDTQYF. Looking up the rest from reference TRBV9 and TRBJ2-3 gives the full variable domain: DSGVTQTPKHLITATGQRVTLRCSPRSGDLSVYWYQQSLDQGLQFLIQYYNGEERAKGNILERFSAQQFPDLHSELNLSSLELGDSALYFCASSVEAQRSGDTQYFGPGTRLTVL.

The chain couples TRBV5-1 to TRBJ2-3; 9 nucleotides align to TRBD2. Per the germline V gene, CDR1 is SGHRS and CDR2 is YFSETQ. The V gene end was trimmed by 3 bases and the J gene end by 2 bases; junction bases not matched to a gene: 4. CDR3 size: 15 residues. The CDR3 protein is CASSSGLAYTDTQYF. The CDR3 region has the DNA TGCGCCAGCAGCTCGGGACTAGCTTACACAGATACGCAGTATTTT.

The CDR3 DNA reads as TGTGCCAGCACCCCAAGGCGGGCTAGCGGGGGAAGCGAGCAGTACTTC. This encodes CASTPRRASGGSEQYF. The V and J genes are TRBV2 and TRBJ2-7; the match to TRBD2 covers 10 bases. CDR1 is SNHLY and CDR2 is FYNNEI in the germline V gene. The CDR3 contains 16 residues. V was clipped by 7 bases and J by 6 bases; unmatched bases: 15.

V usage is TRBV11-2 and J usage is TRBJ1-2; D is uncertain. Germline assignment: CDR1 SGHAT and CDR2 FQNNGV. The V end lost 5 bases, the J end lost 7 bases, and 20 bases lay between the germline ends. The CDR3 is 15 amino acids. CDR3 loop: CASSISGTSLFGYTF. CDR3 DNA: TGTGCCAGCAGCATTAGTGGTACAAGCCTATTTGGCTACACCTTC.

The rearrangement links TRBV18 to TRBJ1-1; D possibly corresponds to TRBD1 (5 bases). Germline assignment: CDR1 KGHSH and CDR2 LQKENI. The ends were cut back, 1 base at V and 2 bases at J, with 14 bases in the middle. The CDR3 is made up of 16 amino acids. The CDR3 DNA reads TGTGCCAGCTCACCACGAGTGAATAGGGGAAACACTGAAGCTTTCTTT. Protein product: CASSPRVNRGNTEAFF.

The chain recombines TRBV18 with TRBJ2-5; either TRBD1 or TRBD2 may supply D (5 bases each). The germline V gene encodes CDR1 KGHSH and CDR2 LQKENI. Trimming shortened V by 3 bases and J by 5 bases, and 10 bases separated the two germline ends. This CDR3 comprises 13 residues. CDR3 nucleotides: TGTGCCAGCTCACCCACGGGGACGGAGACCCAGTACTTC. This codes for CASSPTGTETQYF.

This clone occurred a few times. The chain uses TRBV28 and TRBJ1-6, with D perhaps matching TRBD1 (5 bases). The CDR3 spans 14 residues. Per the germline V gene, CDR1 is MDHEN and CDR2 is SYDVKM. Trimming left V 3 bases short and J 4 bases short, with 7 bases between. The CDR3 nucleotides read TGTGCCAGCAGTTTCGAGGGGTATAATTCACCCCTCCACTTT. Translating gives CASSFEGYNSPLHF.

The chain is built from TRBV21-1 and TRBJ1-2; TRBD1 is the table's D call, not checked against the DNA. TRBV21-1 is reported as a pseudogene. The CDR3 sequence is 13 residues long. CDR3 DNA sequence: TGTGCCAGCAGTCATCCCGGGACAGATGGCTACACCTTC. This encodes CASSHPGTDGYTF.

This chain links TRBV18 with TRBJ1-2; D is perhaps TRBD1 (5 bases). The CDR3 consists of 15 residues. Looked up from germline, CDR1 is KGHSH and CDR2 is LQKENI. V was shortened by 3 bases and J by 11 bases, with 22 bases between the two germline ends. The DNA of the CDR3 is TGTGCCAGCTCACCGGCAGGGACCCCGCCACAACATTACACCTTC. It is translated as CASSPAGTPPQHYTF.

The CDR3: CASSPASLAKNIQYF. Written as DNA, the CDR3 is TGTGCCAGCTCACCTGCGTCCCTTGCCAAAAACATTCAGTACTTC. This chain links TRBV18 with TRBJ2-4; D is undetermined. The germline V gene has CDR1 KGHSH and CDR2 LQKENI. CDR3 length equals 15 residues. V lost 3 bases and J 1 base, leaving 10 bases between the germline ends.

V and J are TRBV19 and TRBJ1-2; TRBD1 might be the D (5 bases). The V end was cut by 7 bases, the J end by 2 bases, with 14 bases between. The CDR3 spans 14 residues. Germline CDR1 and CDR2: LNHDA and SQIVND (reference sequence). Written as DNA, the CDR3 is TGTGCCAGTACTGGGGGGGGTGTAAACTATGGCTACACCTTC. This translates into CASTGGGVNYGYTF.

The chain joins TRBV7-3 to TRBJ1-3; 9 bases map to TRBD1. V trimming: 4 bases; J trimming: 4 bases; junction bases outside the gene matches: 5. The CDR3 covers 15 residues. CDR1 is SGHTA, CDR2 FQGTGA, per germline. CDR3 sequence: CASSSTGGWGNTIYF. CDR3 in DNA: TGTGCCAGCAGCTCAACAGGGGGCTGGGGAAACACCATATATTTT. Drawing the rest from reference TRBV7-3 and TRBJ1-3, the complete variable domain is GAGVSQTPSNKVTEKGKYVELRCDPISGHTALYWYRQSLGQGPEFLIYFQGTGAADDSGLPNDRFFAVRPEGSVSTLKIQRTERGDSAVYLCASSSTGGWGNTIYFGEGSWLTVV.

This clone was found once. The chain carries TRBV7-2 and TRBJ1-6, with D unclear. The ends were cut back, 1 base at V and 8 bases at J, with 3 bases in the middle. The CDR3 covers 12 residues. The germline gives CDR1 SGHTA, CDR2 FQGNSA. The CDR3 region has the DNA TGTGCCAGCAGCTTAGAATATTCACCCCTCCACTTT. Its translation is CASSLEYSPLHF.

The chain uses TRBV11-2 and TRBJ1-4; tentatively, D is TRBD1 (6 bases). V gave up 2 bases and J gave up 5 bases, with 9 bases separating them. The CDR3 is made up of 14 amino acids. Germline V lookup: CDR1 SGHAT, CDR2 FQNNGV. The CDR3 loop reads CASSLLQGNEKLFF. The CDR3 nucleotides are TGTGCCAGCAGCTTATTGCAGGGGAATGAAAAACTGTTTTTT.

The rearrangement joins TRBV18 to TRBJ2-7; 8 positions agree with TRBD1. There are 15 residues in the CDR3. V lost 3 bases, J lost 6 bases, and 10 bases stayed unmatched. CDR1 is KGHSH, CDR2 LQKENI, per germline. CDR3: CASSPLGDRGSEQYF. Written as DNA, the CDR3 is TGTGCCAGCTCACCCCTCGGAGACAGGGGAAGCGAGCAGTACTTC.

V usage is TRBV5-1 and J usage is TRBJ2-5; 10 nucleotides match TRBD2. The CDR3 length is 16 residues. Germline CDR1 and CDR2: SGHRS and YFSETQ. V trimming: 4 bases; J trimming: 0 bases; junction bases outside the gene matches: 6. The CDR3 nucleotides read TGCGCCAGCAGCCAAGGACTAGCGGTGTACCAAGAGACCCAGTACTTC. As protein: CASSQGLAVYQETQYF.

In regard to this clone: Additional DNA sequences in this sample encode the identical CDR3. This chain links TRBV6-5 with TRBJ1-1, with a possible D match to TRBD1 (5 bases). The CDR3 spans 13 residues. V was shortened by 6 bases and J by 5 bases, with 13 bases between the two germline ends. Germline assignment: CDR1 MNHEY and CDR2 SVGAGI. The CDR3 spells CASSYTGGTEAFF. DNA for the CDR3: TGTGCCAGCAGCTACACGGGGGGAACTGAAGCTTTCTTT.

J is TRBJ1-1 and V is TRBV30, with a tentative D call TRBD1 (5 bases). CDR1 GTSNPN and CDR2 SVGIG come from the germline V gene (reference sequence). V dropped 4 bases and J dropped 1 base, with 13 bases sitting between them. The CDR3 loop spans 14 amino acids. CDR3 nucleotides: TGTGCCTGGACCCCCCAGGGATGGAACACTGAAGCTTTCTTT. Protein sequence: CAWTPQGWNTEAFF. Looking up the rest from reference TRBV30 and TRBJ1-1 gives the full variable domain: SQTIHQWPATLVQPVGSPLSLECTVEGTSNPNLYWYRQAAGRGLQLLFYSVGIGQISSEVPQNLSASRPQDRQFILSSKKLLLSDSGFYLCAWTPQGWNTEAFFGQGTRLTVV.

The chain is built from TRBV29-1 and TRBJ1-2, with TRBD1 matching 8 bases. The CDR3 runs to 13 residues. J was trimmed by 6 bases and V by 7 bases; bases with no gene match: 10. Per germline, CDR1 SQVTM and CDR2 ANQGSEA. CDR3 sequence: CSAGRQGTDGYTF. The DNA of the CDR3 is TGCAGCGCCGGGAGACAGGGGACGGATGGCTACACCTTC.

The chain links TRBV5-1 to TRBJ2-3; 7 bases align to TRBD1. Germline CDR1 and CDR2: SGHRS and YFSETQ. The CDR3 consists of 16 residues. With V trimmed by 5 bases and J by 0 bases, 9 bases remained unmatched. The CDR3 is CASRTGPTTSTDTQYF. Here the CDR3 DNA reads TGCGCCAGCAGGACAGGGCCAACTACTAGCACAGATACGCAGTATTTT.

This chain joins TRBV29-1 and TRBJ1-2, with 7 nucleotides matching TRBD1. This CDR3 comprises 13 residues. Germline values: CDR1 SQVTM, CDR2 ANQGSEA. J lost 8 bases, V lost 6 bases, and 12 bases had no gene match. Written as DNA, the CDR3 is TGCAGCGTAGGAGACAGGGAAGTCCACGGCTACACCTTC. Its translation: CSVGDREVHGYTF.

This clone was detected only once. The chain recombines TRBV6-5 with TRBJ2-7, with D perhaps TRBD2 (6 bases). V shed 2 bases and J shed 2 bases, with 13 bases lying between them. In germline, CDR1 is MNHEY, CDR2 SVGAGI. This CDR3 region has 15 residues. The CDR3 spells CASSYDGAGTYEQYF. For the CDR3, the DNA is TGTGCCAGCAGTTACGACGGGGCGGGGACCTACGAGCAGTACTTC.

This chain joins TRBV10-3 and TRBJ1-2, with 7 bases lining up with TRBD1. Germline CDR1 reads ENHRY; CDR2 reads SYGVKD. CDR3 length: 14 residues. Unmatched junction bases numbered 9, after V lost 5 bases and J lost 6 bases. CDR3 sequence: CAISKTGVGDGYTF. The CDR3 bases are TGTGCCATCAGTAAAACAGGGGTTGGGGATGGCTACACCTTC.

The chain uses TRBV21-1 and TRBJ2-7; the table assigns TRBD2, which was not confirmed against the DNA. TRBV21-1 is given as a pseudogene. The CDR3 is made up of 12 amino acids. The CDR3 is CASSTGVCEQYF. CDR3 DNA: TGTGCCAGCAGCACCGGGGTTTGTGAGCAGTACTTC.